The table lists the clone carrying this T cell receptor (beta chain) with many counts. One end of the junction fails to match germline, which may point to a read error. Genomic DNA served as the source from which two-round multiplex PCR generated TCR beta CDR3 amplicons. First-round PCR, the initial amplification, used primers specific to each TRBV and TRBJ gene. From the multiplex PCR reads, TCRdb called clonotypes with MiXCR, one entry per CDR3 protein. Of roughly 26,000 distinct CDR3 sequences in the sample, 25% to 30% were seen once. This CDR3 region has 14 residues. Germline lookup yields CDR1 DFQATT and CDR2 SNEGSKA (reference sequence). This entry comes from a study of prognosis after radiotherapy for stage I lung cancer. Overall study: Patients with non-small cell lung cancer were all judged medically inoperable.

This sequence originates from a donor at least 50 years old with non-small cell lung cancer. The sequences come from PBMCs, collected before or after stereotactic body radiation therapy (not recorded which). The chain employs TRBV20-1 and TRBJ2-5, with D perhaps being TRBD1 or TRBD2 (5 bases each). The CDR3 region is CSATEGTARESQYF. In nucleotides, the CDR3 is TGCAGTGCTACTGAAGGGACCGCAAGAGAGTCCCAGTACTTC.